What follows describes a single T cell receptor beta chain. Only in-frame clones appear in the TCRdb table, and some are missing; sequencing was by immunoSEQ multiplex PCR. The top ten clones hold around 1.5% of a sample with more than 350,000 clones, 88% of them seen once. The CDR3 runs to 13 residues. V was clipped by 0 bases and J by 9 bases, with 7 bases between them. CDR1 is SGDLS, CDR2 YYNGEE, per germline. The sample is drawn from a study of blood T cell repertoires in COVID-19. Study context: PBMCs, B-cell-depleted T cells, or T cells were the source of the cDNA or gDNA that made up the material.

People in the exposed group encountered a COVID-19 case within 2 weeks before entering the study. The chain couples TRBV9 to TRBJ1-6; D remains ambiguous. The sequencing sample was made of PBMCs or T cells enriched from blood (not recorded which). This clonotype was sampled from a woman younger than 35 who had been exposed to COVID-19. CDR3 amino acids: CASSVGWSSPLHF. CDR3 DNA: TGTGCCAGCAGCGTAGGATGGAGTTCACCCCTCCACTTT.